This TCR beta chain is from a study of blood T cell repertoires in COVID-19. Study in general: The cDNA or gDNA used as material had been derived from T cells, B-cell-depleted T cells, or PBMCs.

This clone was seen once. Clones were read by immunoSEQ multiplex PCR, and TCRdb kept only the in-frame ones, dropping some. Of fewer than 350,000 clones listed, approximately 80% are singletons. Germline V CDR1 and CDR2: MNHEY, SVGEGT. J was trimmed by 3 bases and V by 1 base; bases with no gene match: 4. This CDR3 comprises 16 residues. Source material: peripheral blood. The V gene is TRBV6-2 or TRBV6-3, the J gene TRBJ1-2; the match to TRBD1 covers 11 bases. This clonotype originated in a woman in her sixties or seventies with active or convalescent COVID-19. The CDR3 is CASSYLDRGRDYGYTF. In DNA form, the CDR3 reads TGTGCCAGCAGTTACTTGGACAGGGGGCGAGACTATGGCTACACCTTC.